The rows below give T cell receptor beta chains drawn from one sample of a study of identical twins. One entry per CDR3 protein, called by TCRdb with MiXCR from the 5' RACE reads. The data contain fewer than 800,000 distinct CDR3 sequences, 7% to 7.5% of them seen just once; the ten biggest clones take up roughly 1.5%. This same sample was also taken into another study, of yellow fever vaccine responses in identical twins.

Sequencing was done on a sample of PBMCs. All receptors come from a woman aged 18-35 years in good health. Both conserved end residues are part of each CDR3. The order of the fields is D gene, V gene, J gene, clone size, CDR3 protein, CDR3 DNA. D genes are given only for firm matches. Rows give clone size only sometimes, using once, few, many, or a class for an expanded clone.

>.|TRBV6-2/TRBV6-3|TRBJ1-6|few
CASSSARSSYNSPLHF
TGTGCCAGCAGTTCAGCCCGAAGCTCCTATAATTCACCCCTCCACTTT
>.|TRBV20-1|TRBJ2-1|.
CSAPAWAQNEQFF
TGCAGTGCCCCGGCTTGGGCCCAAAATGAGCAGTTCTTC
>TRBD2|TRBV6-5|TRBJ2-1|few
CASSYSRAGDEQFF
TGTGCCAGCAGTTACTCTAGGGCGGGGGATGAGCAGTTCTTC
>TRBD2|TRBV9|TRBJ2-7|many
CASSPTAGVPSYEQYF
TGTGCCAGCAGCCCTACAGCGGGAGTGCCCTCCTACGAGCAGTACTTC
>TRBD2|TRBV7-2|TRBJ2-7|.
CASSLGLAVNYEQYF
TGTGCCAGCAGCTTAGGGCTAGCGGTAAATTACGAGCAGTACTTC
>TRBD2|TRBV11-2|TRBJ2-3|.
CASSSPGLAGEELSTDTQYF
TGTGCCAGCAGCTCACCGGGACTAGCGGGAGAGGAGTTAAGCACAGATACGCAGTATTTT
>.|TRBV7-2|TRBJ1-1|few
CASRSRVNTEAFF
TGTGCCAGCAGGTCTCGGGTGAACACTGAAGCTTTCTTT
>TRBD1|TRBV28|TRBJ1-5|few
CASSFGQGGNQPQHF
TGTGCCAGCAGTTTTGGACAGGGAGGCAATCAGCCCCAGCATTTT
>.|TRBV12-3/TRBV12-4|TRBJ1-4|few
CASSFSRNEKLFF
TGTGCCAGCAGTTTCAGCCGTAATGAAAAACTGTTTTTT
>TRBD2|TRBV7-2|TRBJ2-1|many
CASSLYRGGAWNEQFF
TGTGCCAGCAGCTTATACCGCGGGGGGGCGTGGAATGAGCAGTTCTTC
>.|TRBV10-3|TRBJ2-2|.
CAISDPLYRTGELFF
TGTGCCATCAGCGACCCCCTCTACAGGACCGGGGAGCTGTTTTTT